This TCR beta chain was recovered during a study of T cell clones after liver transplantation. CDR1 and CDR2 (germline): LGHNA, YNFKEQ. Trimming pared 4 bases from V and 1 base from J, leaving 10 bases between. This CDR3 has 14 residues. Assay: immunoSEQ multiplex PCR; the TCRdb copy retains only in-frame clones and omits some. This table holds roughly 80,000 clones, approximately 82% found once. The V call is TRBV4-2, the J call TRBJ1-1, with a tentative D call TRBD1 (6 bases). The TCR comes from a human patient who received a liver transplant. These T cells may partly come from the graft donor. The sample was CD4+ T cells from blood, taken at the 22-month timepoint. This CDR3 reads CASSPLGQNTEAFF. The CDR3 DNA reads TGTGCCAGCAGCCCCTTGGGACAGAACACTGAAGCTTTCTTT.